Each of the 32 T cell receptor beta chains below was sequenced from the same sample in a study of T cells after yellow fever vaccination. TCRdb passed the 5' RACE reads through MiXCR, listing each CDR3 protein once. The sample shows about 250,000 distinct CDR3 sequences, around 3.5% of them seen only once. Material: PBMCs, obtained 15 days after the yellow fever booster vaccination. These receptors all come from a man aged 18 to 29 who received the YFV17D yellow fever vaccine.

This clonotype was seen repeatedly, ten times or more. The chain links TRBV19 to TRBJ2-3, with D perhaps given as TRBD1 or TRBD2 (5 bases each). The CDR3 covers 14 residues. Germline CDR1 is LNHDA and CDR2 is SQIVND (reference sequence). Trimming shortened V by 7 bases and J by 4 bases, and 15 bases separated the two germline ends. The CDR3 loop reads CASIPGRGADTQYF. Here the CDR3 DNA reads TGTGCCAGTATTCCCGGACGAGGGGCAGATACGCAGTATTTT.

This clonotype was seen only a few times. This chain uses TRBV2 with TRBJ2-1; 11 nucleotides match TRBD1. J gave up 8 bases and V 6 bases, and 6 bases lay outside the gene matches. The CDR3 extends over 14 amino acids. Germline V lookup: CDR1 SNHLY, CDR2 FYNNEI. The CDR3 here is CASRADRGLHEQFF. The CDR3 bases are TGTGCCAGCAGGGCGGACAGGGGGCTACATGAGCAGTTCTTC.

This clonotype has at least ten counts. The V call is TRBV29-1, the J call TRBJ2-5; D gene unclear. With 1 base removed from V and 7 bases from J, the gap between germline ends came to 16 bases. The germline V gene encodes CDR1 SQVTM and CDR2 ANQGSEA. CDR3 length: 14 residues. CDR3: CSVEGGISWRTQYF. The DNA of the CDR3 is TGCAGCGTTGAAGGGGGTATTTCCTGGCGGACCCAGTACTTC.

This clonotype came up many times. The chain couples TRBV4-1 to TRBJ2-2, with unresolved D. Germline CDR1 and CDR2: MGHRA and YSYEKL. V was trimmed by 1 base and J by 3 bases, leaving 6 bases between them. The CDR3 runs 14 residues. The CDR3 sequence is CASSQVSDTGELFF. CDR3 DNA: TGCGCCAGCAGCCAAGTATCAGACACCGGGGAGCTGTTTTTT.

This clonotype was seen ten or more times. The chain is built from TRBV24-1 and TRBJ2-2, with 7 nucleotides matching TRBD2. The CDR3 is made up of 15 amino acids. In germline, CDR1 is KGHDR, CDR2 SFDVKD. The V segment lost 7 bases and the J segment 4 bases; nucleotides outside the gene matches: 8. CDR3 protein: CATSPNWGGTGELFF. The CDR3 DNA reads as TGTGCCACCAGCCCTAACTGGGGGGGCACCGGGGAGCTGTTTTTT.

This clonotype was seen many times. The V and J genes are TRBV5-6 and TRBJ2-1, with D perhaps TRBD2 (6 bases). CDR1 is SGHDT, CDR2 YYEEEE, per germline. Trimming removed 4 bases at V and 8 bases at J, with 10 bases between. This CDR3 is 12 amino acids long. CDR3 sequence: CASSPGGDEQFF. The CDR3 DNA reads TGTGCCAGCAGCCCTGGCGGGGATGAGCAGTTCTTC.

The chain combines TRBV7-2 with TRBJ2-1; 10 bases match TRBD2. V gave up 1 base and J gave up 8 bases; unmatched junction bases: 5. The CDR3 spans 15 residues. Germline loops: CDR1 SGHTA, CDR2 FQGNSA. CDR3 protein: CASSLELAGQDEQFF. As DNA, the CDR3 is TGTGCCAGCAGCTTAGAACTAGCGGGACAGGATGAGCAGTTCTTC.

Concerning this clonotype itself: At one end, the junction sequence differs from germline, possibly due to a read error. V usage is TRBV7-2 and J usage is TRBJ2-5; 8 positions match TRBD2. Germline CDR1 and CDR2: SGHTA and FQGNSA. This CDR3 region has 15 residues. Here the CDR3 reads CASSLAPSGQETQYF. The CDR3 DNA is TGTGCCAGCAGCCTAGCCCCTAGCGGGCAAGAGACCCAGTACTTC.

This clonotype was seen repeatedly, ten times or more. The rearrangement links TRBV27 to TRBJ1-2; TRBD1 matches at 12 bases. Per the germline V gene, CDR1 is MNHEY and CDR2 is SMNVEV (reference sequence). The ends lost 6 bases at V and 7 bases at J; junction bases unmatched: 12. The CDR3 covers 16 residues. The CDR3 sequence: CASRAGTGGIPSGYTF. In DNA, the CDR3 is TGTGCCAGCAGAGCCGGGACAGGGGGCATTCCGAGTGGCTACACCTTC.

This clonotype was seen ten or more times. CDR3 nucleotides: TGCGCCAGCAGCTTGGGTACAGGGCTTCACACAGATACGCAGTATTTT. Its translation is CASSLGTGLHTDTQYF. This chain links TRBV5-1 with TRBJ2-3; perhaps TRBD1 as D (6 bases). Germline lookup yields CDR1 SGHRS and CDR2 YFSETQ. V lost 0 bases and J 2 bases, leaving 13 bases between the germline ends. This CDR3 spans 16 amino acids.

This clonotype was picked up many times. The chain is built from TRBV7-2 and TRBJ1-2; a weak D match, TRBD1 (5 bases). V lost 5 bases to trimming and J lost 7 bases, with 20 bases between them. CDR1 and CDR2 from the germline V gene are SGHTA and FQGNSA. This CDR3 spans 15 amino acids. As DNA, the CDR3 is TGTGCCAGCAGCCCGGGACCGCATCTTCCTTCTGGCTACACCTTC. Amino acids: CASSPGPHLPSGYTF.

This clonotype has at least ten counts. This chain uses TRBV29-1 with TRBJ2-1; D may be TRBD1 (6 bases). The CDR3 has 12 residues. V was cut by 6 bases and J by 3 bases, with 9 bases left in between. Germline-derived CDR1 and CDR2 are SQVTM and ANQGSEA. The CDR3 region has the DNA TGCAGCGTCGAGGGGGACTACAATGAGCAGTTCTTC. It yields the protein CSVEGDYNEQFF.

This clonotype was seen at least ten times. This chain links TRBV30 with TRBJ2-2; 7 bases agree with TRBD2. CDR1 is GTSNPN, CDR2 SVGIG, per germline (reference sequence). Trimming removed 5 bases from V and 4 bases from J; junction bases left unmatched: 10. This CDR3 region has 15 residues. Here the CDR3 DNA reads TGTGCCTGGTACGGGGAGGGGAAGGGCACCGGGGAGCTGTTTTTT. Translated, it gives CAWYGEGKGTGELFF.

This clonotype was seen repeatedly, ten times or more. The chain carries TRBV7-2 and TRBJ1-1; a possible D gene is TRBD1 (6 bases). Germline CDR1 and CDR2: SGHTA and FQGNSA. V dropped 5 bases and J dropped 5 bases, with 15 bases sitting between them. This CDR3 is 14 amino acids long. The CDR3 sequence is CASSQDRDKTEAFF. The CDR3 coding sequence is TGTGCCAGCAGCCAAGACCGGGACAAGACTGAAGCTTTCTTT.

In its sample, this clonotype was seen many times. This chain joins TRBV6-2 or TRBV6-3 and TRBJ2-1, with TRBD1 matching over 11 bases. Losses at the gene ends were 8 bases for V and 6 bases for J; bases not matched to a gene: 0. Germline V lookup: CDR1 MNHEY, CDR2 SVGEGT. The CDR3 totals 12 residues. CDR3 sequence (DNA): TGTGCCAGCGGGACAGGGGGCAATGAGCAGTTCTTC. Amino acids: CASGTGGNEQFF.

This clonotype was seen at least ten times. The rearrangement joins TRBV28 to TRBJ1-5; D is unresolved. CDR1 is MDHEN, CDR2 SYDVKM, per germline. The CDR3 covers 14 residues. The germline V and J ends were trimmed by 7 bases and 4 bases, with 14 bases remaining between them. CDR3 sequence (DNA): TGTGCCAGCAACAGAGAACCTCAAAATCAGCCCCAGCATTTT. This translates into CASNREPQNQPQHF.

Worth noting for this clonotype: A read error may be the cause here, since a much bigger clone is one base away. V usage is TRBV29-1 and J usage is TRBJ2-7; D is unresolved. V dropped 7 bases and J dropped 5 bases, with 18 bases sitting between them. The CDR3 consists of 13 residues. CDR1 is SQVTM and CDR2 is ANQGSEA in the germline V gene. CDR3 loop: CSDSPARADEQYV. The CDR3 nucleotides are TGCAGCGATTCACCCGCACGTGCAGACGAGCAGTACGTC.

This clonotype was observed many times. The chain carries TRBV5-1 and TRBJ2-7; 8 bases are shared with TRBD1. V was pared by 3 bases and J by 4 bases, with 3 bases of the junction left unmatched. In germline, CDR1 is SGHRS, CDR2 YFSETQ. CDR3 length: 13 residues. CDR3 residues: CASSYDRGYEQYF. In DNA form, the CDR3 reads TGCGCCAGCAGCTACGACAGGGGTTACGAGCAGTACTTC. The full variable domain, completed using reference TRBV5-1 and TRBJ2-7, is KAGVTQTPRYLIKTRGQQVTLSCSPISGHRSVSWYQQTPGQGLQFLFEYFSETQRNKGNFPGRFSGRQFSNSRSEMNVSTLELGDSALYLCASSYDRGYEQYFGPGTRLTVT.

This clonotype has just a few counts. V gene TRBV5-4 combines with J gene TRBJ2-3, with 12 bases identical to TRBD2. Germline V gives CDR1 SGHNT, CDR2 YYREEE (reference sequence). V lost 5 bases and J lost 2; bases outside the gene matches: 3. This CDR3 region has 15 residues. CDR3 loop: CASRLAGGATDTQYF. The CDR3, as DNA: TGTGCCAGCAGGCTAGCGGGGGGGGCCACAGATACGCAGTATTTT.

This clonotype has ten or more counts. CDR3 residues: CASSLSGDTEETQYF. In DNA form, the CDR3 reads TGTGCCAGCAGTTTGAGCGGGGATACGGAAGAGACCCAGTACTTC. The chain carries TRBV27 and TRBJ2-5, with 7 bases aligning to TRBD2. The germline CDR1 and CDR2 sequences are MNHEY and SMNVEV (reference sequence). This CDR3 spans 15 amino acids. V shed 3 bases, J shed 3 bases, and the junction held 7 bases outside the gene matches.

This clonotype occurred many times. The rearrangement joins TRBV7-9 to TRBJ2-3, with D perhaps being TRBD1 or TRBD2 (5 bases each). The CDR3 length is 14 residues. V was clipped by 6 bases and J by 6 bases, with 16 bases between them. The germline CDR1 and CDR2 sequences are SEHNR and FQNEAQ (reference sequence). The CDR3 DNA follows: TGTGCCAGCAGTCCATCACCCGGGACCGATACGCAGTATTTT. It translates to CASSPSPGTDTQYF.

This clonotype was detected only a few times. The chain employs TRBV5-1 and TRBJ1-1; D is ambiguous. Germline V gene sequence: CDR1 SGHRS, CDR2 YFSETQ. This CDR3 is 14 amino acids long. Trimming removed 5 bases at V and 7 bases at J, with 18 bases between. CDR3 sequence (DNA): TGCGCCAGCAGTTCCTTGACGGTAGGAAATGAAGCTTTCTTT. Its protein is CASSSLTVGNEAFF.

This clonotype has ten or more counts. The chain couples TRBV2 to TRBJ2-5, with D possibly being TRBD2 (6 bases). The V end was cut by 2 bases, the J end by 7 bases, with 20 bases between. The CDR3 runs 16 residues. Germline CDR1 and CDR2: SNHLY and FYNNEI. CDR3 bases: TGTGCCAGCAGTGAACCCGGTGATAGCGGCATGGGGACCCAGTACTTC. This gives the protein CASSEPGDSGMGTQYF.

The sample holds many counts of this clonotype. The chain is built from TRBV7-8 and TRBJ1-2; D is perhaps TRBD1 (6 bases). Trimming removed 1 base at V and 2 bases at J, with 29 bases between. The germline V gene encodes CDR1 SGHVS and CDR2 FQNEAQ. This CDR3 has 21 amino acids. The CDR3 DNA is TGTGCCAGCAGCTTAGGCTCGAAAAGGGGGATTACTAGGACAACAAACTATGGCTACACCTTC. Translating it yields CASSLGSKRGITRTTNYGYTF.

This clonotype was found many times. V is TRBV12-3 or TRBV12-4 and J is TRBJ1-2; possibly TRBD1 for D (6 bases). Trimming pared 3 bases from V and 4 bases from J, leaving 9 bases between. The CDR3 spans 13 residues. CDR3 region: CASSFGTRYGYTF. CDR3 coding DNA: TGTGCCAGCAGTTTTGGGACACGCTATGGCTACACCTTC.

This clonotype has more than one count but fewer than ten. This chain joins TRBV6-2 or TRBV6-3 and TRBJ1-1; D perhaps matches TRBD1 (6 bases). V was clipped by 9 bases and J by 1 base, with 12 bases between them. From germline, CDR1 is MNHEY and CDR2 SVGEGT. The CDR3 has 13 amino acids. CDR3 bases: TGTGCCAGGAAAGTACAGGGGAACACTGAAGCTTTCTTT. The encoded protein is CARKVQGNTEAFF.

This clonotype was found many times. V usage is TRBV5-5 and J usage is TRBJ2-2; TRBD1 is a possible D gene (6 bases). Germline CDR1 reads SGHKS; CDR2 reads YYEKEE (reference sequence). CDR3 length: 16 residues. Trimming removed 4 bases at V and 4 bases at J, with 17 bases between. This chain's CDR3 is CASSPPTGTTTGELFF. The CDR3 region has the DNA TGTGCCAGCAGCCCCCCCACCGGGACAACCACCGGGGAGCTGTTTTTT.

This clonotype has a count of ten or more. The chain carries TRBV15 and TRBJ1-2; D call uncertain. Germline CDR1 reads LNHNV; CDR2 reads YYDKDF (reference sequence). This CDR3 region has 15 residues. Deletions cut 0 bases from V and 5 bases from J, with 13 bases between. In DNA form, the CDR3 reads TGTGCCACCAGCAGAGATCGCGTCTTGGAATATGGCTACACCTTC. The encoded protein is CATSRDRVLEYGYTF. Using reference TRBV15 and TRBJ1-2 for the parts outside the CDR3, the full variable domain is DAMVIQNPRYQVTQFGKPVTLSCSQTLNHNVMYWYQQKSSQAPKLLFHYYDKDFNNEADTPDNFQSRRPNTSFCFLDIRSPGLGDTAMYLCATSRDRVLEYGYTFGSGTRLTVV.

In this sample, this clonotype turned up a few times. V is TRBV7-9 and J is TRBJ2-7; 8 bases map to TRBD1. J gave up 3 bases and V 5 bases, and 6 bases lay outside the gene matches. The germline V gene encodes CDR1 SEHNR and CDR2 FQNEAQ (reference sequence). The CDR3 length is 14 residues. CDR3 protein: CASSRWTGSYEQYF. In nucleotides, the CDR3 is TGTGCCAGCAGCCGCTGGACAGGGAGCTACGAGCAGTACTTC.

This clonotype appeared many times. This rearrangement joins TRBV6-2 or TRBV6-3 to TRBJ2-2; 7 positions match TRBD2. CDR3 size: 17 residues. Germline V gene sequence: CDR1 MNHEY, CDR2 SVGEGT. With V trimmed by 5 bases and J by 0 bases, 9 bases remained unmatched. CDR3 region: CASSPPPGRANTGELFF. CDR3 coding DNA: TGTGCCAGCAGTCCCCCTCCGGGGAGGGCGAACACCGGGGAGCTGTTTTTT.

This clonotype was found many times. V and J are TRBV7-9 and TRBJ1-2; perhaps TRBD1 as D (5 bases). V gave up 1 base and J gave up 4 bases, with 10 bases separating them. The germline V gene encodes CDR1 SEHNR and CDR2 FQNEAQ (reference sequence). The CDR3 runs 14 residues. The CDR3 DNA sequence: TGTGCCAGCAGCTTAGTTGGGGGTCGCTATGGCTACACCTTC. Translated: CASSLVGGRYGYTF.

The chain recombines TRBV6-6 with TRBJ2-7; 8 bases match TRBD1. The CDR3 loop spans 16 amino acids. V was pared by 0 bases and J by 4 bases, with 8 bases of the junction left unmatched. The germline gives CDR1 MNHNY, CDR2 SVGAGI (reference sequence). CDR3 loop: CASSYSGRGHRYEQYF. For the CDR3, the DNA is TGTGCCAGCAGTTACTCGGGCAGGGGGCATCGGTACGAGCAGTACTTC.